The subject of this entry is one T cell receptor beta chain. The data derive from a study of molecular identifiers for immune sequencing clone quantification. Listed TCR primers and previously described methods were used for bulk TCR libraries. TCRdb independently ran MiXCR on the PCR reads; one entry per CDR3 protein. The sample lists hundreds of thousands of distinct CDR3 sequences; roughly 24% were seen once. Libraries of naive CD8 cells were prepared from around 18,000 to 910,000 sorted cells using 10%, 30% or 50% RNA. With 4 bases clipped from V and 2 bases from J, the junction kept 5 bases outside the gene matches. CDR1 SGHKS and CDR2 YYEKEE come from the germline V gene (reference sequence). This CDR3 spans 15 amino acids.

J is TRBJ1-4 and V is TRBV5-5, with 7 bases identical to TRBD1. Input material: naive CD8+ T cells from blood, with Jurkat cell RNA spiked in. Described subset: FACS-sorted CD8+CD4-CCR7+CD45RA+ naive T cells. The clonotype originates from a human donor in good health. Some libraries in this study had Jurkat cell RNA spiked in. CDR3 protein: CASSNTGVTNEKLFF. The CDR3 bases are TGTGCCAGCAGCAATACAGGGGTTACTAATGAAAAACTGTTTTTT.